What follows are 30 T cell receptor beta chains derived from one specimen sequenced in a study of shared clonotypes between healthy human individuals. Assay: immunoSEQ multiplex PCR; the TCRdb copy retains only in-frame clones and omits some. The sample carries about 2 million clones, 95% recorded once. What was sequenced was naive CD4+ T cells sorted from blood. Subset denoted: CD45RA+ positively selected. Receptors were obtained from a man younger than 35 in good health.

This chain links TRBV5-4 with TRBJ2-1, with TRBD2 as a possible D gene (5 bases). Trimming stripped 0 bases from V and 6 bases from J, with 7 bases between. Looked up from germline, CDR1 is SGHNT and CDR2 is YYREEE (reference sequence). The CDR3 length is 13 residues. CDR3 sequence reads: CASSLAEGNEQFF. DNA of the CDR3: TGTGCCAGCAGCTTGGCCGAGGGCAATGAGCAGTTCTTC.

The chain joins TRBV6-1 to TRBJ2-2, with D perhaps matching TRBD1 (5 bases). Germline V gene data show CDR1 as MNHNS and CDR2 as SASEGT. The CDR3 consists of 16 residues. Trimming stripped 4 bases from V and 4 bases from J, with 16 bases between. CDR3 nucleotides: TGTGCCAGCAGTGTAGGCAGTCCTAGGGGCACCGGGGAGCTGTTTTTT. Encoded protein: CASSVGSPRGTGELFF.

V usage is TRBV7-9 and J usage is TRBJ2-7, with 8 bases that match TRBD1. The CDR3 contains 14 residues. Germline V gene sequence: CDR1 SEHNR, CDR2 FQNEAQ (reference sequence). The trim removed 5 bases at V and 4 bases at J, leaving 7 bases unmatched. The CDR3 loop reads CASSRQGQAYEQYF. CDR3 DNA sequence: TGTGCCAGCAGCAGACAGGGACAGGCGTACGAGCAGTACTTC. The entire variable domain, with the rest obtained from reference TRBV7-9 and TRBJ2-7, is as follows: DTGVSQNPRHKITKRGQNVTFRCDPISEHNRLYWYRQTLGQGPEFLTYFQNEAQLEKSRLLSDRFSAERPKGSFSTLEIQRTEQGDSAMYLCASSRQGQAYEQYFGPGTRLTVT.

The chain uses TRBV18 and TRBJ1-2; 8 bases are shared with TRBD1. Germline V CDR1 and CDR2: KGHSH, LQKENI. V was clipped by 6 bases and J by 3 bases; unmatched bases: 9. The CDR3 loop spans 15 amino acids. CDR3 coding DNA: TGTGCCAGCTCCCGCTTTGCGGACAGGGACTATGGCTACACCTTC. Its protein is CASSRFADRDYGYTF.

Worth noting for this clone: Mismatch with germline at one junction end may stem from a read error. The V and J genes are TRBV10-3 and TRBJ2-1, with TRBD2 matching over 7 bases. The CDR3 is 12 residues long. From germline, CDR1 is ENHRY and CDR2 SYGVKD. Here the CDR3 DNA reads TGTGCCATCAGTGAGTCGACGGGAGGCCCGGTCTTC. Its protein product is CAISESTGGPVF.

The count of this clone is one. DNA of the CDR3: TGTGCCAGCAGTTCCCCCGGGACAGGGGTCTACAATGAGCAGTTCTTC. Its protein is CASSSPGTGVYNEQFF. The chain recombines TRBV5-6 with TRBJ2-1, with 10 bases identical to TRBD1. This CDR3 has 16 residues. CDR1 and CDR2 (germline): SGHDT, YYEEEE. Unmatched junction bases numbered 8, after V lost 5 bases and J lost 3 bases.

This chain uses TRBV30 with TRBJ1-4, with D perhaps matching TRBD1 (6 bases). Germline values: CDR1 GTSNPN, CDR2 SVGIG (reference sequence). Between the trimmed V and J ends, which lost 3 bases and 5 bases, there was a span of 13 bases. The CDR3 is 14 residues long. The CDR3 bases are TGTGCCTGGAGCCCGGACAGTAAGAATGAAAAACTGTTTTTT. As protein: CAWSPDSKNEKLFF.

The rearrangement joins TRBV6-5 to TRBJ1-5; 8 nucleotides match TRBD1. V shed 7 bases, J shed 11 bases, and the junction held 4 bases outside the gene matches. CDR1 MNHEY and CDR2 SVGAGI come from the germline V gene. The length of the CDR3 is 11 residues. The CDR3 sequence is CASTRTGTQHF. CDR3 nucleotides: TGTGCCAGCACTCGGACAGGGACCCAGCATTTT.

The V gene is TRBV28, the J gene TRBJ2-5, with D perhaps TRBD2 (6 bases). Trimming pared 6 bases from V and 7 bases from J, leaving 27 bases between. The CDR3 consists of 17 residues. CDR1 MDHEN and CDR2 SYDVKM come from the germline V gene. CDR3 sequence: CASSLPMARGTSGTQYF. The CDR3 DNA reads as TGTGCCAGCAGCCTCCCGATGGCTCGGGGGACTTCTGGGACCCAGTACTTC.

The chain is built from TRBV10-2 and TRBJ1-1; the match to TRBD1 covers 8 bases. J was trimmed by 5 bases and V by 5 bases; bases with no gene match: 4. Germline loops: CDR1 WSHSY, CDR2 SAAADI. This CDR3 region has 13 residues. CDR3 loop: CASSPRQGTEAFF. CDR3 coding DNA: TGCGCCAGCAGTCCAAGACAGGGGACTGAAGCTTTCTTT.

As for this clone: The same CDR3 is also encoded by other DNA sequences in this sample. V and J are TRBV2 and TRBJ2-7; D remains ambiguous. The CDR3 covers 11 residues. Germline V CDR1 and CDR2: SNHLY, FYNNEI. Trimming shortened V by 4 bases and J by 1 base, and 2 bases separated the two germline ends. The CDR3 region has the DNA TGTGCCAGCAGTGGATCCTACGAGCAGTACTTC. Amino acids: CASSGSYEQYF.

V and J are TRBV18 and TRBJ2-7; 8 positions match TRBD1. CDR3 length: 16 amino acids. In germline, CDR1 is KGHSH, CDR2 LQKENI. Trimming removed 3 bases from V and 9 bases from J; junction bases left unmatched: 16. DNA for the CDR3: TGTGCCAGCTCACCGGCTGGGACAGGACCTCTGGGTGCGCAGTACTTC. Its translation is CASSPAGTGPLGAQYF.

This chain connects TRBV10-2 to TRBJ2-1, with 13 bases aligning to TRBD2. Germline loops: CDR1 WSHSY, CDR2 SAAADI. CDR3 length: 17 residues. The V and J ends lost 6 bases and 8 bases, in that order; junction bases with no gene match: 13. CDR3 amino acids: CASRPQGLAGRRDEQFF. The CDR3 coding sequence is TGCGCCAGCAGACCCCAGGGACTAGCGGGGCGAAGAGATGAGCAGTTCTTC.

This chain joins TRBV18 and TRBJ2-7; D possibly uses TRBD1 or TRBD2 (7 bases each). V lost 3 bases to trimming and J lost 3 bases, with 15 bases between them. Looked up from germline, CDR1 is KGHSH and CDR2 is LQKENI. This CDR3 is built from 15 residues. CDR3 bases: TGTGCCAGCTCACCTGGGACAGCGGGAAACTACGAGCAGTACTTC. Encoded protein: CASSPGTAGNYEQYF.

The CDR3 DNA reads TGTGCCACCAGCAAGGGCGGTGGGCCGGACCAGAGGGAGACCCAGTACTTC. This translates into CATSKGGGPDQRETQYF. The rearrangement joins TRBV15 to TRBJ2-5, with D uncertain. Trimming removed 4 bases at V and 5 bases at J, with 23 bases between. The CDR3 length is 17 residues. CDR1 is LNHNV and CDR2 is YYDKDF in the germline V gene (reference sequence).

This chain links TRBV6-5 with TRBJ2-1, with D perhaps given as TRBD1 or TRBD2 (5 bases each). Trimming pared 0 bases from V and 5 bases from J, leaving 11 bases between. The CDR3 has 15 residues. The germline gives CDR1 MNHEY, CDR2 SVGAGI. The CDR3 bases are TGTGCCAGCAGTTACTCGACGGGGACCAACAATGAGCAGTTCTTC. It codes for CASSYSTGTNNEQFF.

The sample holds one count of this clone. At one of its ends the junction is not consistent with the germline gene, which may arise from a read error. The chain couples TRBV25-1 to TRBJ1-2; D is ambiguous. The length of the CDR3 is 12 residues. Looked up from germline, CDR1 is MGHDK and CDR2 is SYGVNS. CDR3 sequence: CASSERESRFLF. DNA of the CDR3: TGTGCCAGCAGTGAACGGGAGAGTAGATTTTTGTTC.

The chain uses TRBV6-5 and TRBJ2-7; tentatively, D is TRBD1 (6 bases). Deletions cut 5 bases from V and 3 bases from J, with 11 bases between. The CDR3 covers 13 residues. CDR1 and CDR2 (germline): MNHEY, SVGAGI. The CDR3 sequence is CASSAGARYEQYF. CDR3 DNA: TGTGCCAGCAGTGCAGGGGCCCGCTACGAGCAGTACTTC.

For the CDR3, the DNA is TGTGCCAGCAGCAATAGAGAAGGCTACACCTTC. It specifies CASSNREGYTF. The chain carries TRBV7-2 and TRBJ1-2; unclear D gene. CDR3 length equals 11 residues. The germline gives CDR1 SGHTA, CDR2 FQGNSA. The ends were cut back, 5 bases at V and 8 bases at J, with 9 bases in the middle.

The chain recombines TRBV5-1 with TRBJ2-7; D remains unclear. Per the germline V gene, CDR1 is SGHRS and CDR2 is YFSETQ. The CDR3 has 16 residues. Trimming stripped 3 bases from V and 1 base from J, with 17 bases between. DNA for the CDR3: TGCGCCAGCAGCTCCGATGCTGGACGGTTTTCCTACGAGCAGTACTTC. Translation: CASSSDAGRFSYEQYF.

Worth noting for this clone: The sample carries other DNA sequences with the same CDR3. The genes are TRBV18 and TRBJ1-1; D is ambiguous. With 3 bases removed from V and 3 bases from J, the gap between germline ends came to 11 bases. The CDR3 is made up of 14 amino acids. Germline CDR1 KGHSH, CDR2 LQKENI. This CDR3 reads CASSPLVKDTEAFF. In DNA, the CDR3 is TGTGCCAGCTCACCCCTGGTGAAAGACACTGAAGCTTTCTTT.

The CDR3 region is CASSPIGGWSSTDTQYF. DNA of the CDR3: TGTGCCAGTAGCCCCATCGGGGGGTGGTCTAGCACAGATACGCAGTATTTT. The V gene is TRBV19, the J gene TRBJ2-3; 7 bases are shared with TRBD2. Trimming cost V 6 bases and J 0 bases; bases outside gene matches: 12. The CDR3 runs to 17 residues. Germline-derived CDR1 and CDR2 are LNHDA and SQIVND (reference sequence).

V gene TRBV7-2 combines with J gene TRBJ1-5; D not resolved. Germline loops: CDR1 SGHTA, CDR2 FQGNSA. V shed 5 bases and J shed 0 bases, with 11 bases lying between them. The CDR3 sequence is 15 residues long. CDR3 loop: CASSPVVVSNQPQHF. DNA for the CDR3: TGTGCCAGCAGCCCAGTCGTAGTTAGCAATCAGCCCCAGCATTTT. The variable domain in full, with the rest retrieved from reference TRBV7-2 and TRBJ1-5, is GAGVSQSPSNKVTEKGKDVELRCDPISGHTALYWYRQSLGQGLEFLIYFQGNSAPDKSGLPSDRFSAERTGGSVSTLTIQRTQQEDSAVYLCASSPVVVSNQPQHFGDGTRLSIL.

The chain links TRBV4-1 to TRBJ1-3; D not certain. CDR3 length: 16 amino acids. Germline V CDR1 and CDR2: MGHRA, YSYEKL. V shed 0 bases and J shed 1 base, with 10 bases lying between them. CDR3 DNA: TGCGCCAGCAGCCAAGATTTAGGGAAATCTGGAAACACCATATATTTT. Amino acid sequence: CASSQDLGKSGNTIYF.

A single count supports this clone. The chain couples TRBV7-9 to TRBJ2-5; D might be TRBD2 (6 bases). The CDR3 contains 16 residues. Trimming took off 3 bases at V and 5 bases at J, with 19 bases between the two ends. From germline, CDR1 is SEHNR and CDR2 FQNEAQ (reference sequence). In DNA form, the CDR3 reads TGTGCCAGCAGCTTCGGTTTCGGCCGCGGAGGGGAGACCCAGTACTTC. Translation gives CASSFGFGRGGETQYF. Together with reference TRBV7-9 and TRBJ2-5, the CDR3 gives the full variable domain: DTGVSQNPRHKITKRGQNVTFRCDPISEHNRLYWYRQTLGQGPEFLTYFQNEAQLEKSRLLSDRFSAERPKGSFSTLEIQRTEQGDSAMYLCASSFGFGRGGETQYFGPGTRLLVL.

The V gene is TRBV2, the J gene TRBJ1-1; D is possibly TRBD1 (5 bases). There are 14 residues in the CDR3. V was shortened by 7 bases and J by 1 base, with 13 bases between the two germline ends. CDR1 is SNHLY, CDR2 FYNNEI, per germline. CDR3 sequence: CASTLGRPNTEAFF. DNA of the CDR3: TGTGCCAGCACCCTGGGACGGCCGAACACTGAAGCTTTCTTT. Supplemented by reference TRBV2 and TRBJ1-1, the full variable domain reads EPEVTQTPSHQVTQMGQEVILRCVPISNHLYFYWYRQILGQKVEFLVSFYNNEISEKSEIFDDQFSVERPDGSNFTLKIRSTKLEDSAMYFCASTLGRPNTEAFFGQGTRLTVV.

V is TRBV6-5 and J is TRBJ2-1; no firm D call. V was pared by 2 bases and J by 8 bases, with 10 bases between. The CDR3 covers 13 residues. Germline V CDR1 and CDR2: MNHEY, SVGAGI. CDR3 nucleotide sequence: TGTGCCAGCAGTTACGGTCGCAACTATGAGCAGTTCTTC. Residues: CASSYGRNYEQFF.

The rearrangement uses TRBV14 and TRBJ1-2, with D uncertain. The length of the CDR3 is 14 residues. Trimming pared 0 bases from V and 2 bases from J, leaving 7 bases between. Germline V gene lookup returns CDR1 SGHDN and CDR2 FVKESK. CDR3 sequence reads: CASSQERQNYGYTF. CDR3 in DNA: TGTGCCAGCAGCCAAGAAAGACAAAACTATGGCTACACCTTC.

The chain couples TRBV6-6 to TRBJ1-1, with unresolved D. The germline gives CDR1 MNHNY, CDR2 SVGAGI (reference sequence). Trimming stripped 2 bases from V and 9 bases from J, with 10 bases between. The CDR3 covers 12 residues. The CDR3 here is CASSYQNQKAFF. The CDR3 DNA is TGTGCCAGCAGTTACCAGAATCAAAAAGCTTTCTTT.

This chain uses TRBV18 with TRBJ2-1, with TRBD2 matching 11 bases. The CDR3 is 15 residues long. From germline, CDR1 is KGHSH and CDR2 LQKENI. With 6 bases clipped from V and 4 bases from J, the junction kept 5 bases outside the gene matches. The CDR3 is CASSPTSGTYNEQFF. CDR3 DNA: TGTGCCAGCTCCCCGACTAGCGGGACTTACAATGAGCAGTTCTTC.